The clone carrying this T cell receptor beta chain was seen at least ten times. The authors ran a second PCR of 7 to 11 cycles using a sample-barcoded 5' primer and a J-beta primer mix. TCRdb reprocessed the 5' RACE reads with MiXCR, giving one entry per CDR3 protein. The sample yields some 800,000 distinct CDR3 sequences, 20% to 25% seen once. The source of the sample is a study of blood T cells in healthy people across ages. Germline V gene lookup returns CDR1 MNHEY and CDR2 SVGEGT. V lost 5 bases, J lost 5 bases, and 13 bases lay in between. This CDR3 spans 14 amino acids. There were healthy Caucasian individuals from Russia, aged about 6 to 95, serving as donors. These same data were also listed under a study on T cells of mothers and their children.

The material sequenced was blood. This TCR derives from a boy aged 10-17 years in good health. The genes are TRBV6-2 or TRBV6-3 and TRBJ2-4; tentative D call: TRBD2 (5 bases). This CDR3 is CASSPREGQNIQYF. CDR3 sequence (DNA): TGTGCCAGCAGTCCACGTGAGGGTCAAAACATTCAGTACTTC.